This TCR beta chain was recorded in a study of post-analysis software for immune sequencing data (dated by TCRdb to between 2014 and 2016). About the full investigation: Disease courses on record covered relapsing-remitting, secondary progressive and progressive-relapsing multiple sclerosis, though some patients had no subtype annotation. The patient repertoires were compared against more than 10 previously published healthy control repertoires obtained from donors aged about 6 to 25 years. A subset of samples was prepared in parallel using single-end sample barcoding, then pooled and co-amplified after Illumina adapter ligation.

The germline ends are 11 bases apart after V is trimmed by 4 bases and J by 1 base. Inclusive of the bounding cysteine and phenylalanine, the CDR3 is 15 residues long. Just the 45-base CDR3 DNA is kept, in frame starting at base 1. TCR beta repertoires were profiled from peripheral blood of over 10 young patients with multiple sclerosis to demonstrate the VDJtools post-analysis software. The multiple sclerosis patients were children and adolescents ranging in age from roughly 6 to 15 years. Broader findings and caveats from the paper: Four to six TRBV segments, including TRBV5-6, TRBV5-1 and TRBV20-1, were significantly more frequent in patients than controls. The multiple sclerosis patient group was slightly younger than the control group. Multiple sclerosis patients had significantly lower normalized Chao1 diversity than controls, a result that suggests substantial peripheral T-cell clonal expansion. Strong co-clustering of samples prepared in the same batch was shown by direct clustering with F measure, prompting a batch-effect correction.

This clonotype has only a few counts. Its antigen specificity is not known. The sample holds no much larger clone one base away, and base qualities are not on file. The method behind the library was PCR. The run used an Illumina HiSeq 2500. Unique molecular identifiers were incorporated into TCR beta cDNA libraries to reduce PCR and sequencing biases. Per 1 to 10 million input T cells, approximately 500,000 cDNA molecules were obtained, such that each molecule approximated one T cell. The patient libraries were prepared and sequenced with the same protocol used for the earlier healthy control dataset. Samples belonging to the same batch were prepared together, multiplexed and sequenced on a shared HiSeq lane. The published analysis was carried out like this. Raw barcoded reads were processed with MIGEC, discarding single-read molecular identifier groups before consensus assembly and CDR3 extraction. Clonotype tables were post-analysed with VDJtools, and diversity was normalized by down-sampling all datasets to the smallest sample size. In repertoire overlap clustering, CDR3 amino acid sequences, but not nucleotide sequences, were matched to correct batch-related cross-sample contamination. TCRdb took the public reads, trimmed them with fastp at Q25, ran MiXCR for clone calling and kept in-frame beta chains. For every CDR3 protein sequence, its rows merge into one entry that carries the most common genes and DNA. The V and J calls shown here were made by TCRdb, not taken from the authors' results. Recorded for this sample are a few hundred thousand distinct CDR3 sequences; less than 40% of them occurred a single time. The ten biggest clones cover around 15% of the sample.

Sequenced material: blood. This chain is built from TRBV12-3 or TRBV12-4 and TRBJ2-1; the D region possibly corresponds to TRBD1 (5 bases align). This TCR came from a girl between 5 and 17 years old with multiple sclerosis. The CDR3 protein is CASSSSGISYNEQFF. The DNA sequence is given as TGTGCCAGCAGTTCATCAGGGATATCCTACAATGAGCAGTTCTTC.